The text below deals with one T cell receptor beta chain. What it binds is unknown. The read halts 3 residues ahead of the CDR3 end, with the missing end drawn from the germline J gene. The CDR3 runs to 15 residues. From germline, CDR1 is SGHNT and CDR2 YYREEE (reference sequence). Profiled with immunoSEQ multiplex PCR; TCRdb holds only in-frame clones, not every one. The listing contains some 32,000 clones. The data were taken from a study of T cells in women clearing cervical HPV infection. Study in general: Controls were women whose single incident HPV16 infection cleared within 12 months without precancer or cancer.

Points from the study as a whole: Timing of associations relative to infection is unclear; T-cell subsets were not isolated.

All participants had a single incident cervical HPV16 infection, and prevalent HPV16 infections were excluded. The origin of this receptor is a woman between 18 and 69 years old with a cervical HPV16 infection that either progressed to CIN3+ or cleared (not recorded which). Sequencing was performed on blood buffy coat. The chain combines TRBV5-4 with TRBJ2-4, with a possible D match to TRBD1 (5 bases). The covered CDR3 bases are TGTGCCAGCAGCTCAGGGATTCGGATCGGTAATGGT. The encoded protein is CASSSGIRIGNG. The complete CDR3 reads CASSSGIRIGNGQYF. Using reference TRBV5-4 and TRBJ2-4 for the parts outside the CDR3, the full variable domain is ETGVTQSPTHLIKTRGQQVTLRCSSQSGHNTVSWYQQALGQGPQFIFQYYREEENGRGNFPPRFSGLQFPNYSSELNVNALELDDSALYLCASSSGIRIGNGQYFGAGTRLSVL.